This TCR beta chain comes out of a study of T cell responses to AZD1222 COVID-19 vaccine. Study observations and caveats: CD4 TCRs linked to vaccination spanned spike, dominating at 160-218 and 743-854. The number of AZD1222 recipients seropositive at baseline was only six.

To note about this clone: No antigen is known for it.

Method: immunoSEQ multiplex PCR; TCRdb's copy keeps in-frame clones and lacks some. The table shows approximately 150,000 clones, with 90% to 95% occurring only once. Germline V gene data show CDR1 as MDHEN and CDR2 as SYDVKM. There are 13 residues in the CDR3. V lost 4 bases, J lost 5 bases, and 12 bases lay in between. The sample here was peripheral blood, taken 28 days after the second AZD1222 dose. The clonotype comes from an adult who received the AZD1222 COVID-19 vaccine. V usage is TRBV28 and J usage is TRBJ2-7; possibly TRBD1 for D (6 bases). DNA for the CDR3: TGTGCCAGCAGTTCTCAGGGGACACACGAGCAGTACTTC. Translating gives CASSSQGTHEQYF.